Included here is one T cell receptor (beta chain) sequence, with context. Antigen: not known. This sample was included in a study of cytomegalovirus exposure and HLA in healthy donors. Overall study context: The roughly 110 validation repertoires were reported in a later analysis to have been generated on the same platform as the roughly 670 first-cohort repertoires. Notes on the study in general: In vitro, three CMV-associated chains proved specific for CMV antigens.

The V end lost 1 base, the J end lost 1 base, and 6 bases lay between the germline ends. Per germline, CDR1 MGHDK and CDR2 SYGVNS. The length of the CDR3 is 14 residues. Clones were read by immunoSEQ multiplex PCR, and TCRdb kept only the in-frame ones, dropping some. Seen here are over 250,000 clones, about 85% observed once, and the top ten hold approximately 1.2%. The chain recombines TRBV25-1 with TRBJ2-3; D call uncertain. The sequence was obtained from a woman aged 25 to 39 in good health and CMV-seropositive. Input material: PBMCs. The DNA of the CDR3 is TGTGCCAGCAGTGAATTTGGGGGCACAGATACGCAGTATTTT. As protein: CASSEFGGTDTQYF.